The T cell receptor (beta chain) under discussion was sequenced for a study of T cells in localized non-small cell lung cancer. Points from the study as a whole: T cell clonality was highest in uninvolved adjacent lung, above tumor. Heterogeneity remains possible, as sequencing covered one tumor region only. Greater blood T cell density accompanied longer overall survival. Adjacent lung had a median approximately 57 of the 100 largest tumor clones.

Clones were sequenced by immunoSEQ multiplex PCR, and TCRdb holds only the in-frame ones, with some missing. The repertoire has 15,000 to 25,000 clones, approximately 90% of them found once; the top ten carry about 4.3%. Comments on this clone: Its antigen is as yet unknown.

This specimen was peripheral blood, taken before any cancer treatment. This TCR was sampled from a male donor at least 60 years old with stage I squamous cell lung carcinoma.

DNA of the CDR3: TGTGCCAGCAGTTTAGGGCAGTACAATGAGCAGTTCTTC. It translates to CASSLGQYNEQFF. The V gene is TRBV28, the J gene TRBJ2-1; D is unresolved. The CDR3 has 13 amino acids. Germline-derived CDR1 and CDR2 are MDHEN and SYDVKM. Trimming removed 2 bases at V and 4 bases at J, with 6 bases between.